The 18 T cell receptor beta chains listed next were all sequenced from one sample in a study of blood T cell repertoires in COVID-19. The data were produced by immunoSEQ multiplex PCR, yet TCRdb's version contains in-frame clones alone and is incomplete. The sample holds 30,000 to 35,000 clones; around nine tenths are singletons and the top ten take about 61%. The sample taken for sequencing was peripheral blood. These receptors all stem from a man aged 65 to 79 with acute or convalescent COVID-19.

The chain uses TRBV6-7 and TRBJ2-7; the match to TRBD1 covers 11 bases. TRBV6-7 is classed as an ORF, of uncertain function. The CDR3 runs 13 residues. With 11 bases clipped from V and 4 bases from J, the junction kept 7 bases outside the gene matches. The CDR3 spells CARSGTGGYEQYF. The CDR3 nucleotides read TGTGCCCGATCCGGGACAGGGGGGTACGAGCAGTACTTC.

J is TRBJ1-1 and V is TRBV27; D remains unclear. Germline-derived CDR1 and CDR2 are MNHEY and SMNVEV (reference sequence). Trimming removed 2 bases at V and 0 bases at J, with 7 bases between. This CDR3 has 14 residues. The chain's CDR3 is CASSLARLNTEAFF. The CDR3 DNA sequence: TGTGCCAGCAGTTTAGCGCGCCTGAACACTGAAGCTTTCTTT.

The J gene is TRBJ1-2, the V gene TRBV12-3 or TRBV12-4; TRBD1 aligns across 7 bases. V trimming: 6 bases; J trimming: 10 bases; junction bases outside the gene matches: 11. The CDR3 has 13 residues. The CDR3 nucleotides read TGTGCCAGCAGGCAGGGGGGAATTGGTCCCTACACCTTC. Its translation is CASRQGGIGPYTF.

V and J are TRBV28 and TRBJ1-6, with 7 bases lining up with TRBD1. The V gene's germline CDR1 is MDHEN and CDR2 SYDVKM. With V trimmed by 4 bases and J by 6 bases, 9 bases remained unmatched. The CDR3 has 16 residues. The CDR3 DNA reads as TGTGCCAGCAGTTGGAGGACAGGCTCAATTAATTCACCCCTCCACTTT. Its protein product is CASSWRTGSINSPLHF.

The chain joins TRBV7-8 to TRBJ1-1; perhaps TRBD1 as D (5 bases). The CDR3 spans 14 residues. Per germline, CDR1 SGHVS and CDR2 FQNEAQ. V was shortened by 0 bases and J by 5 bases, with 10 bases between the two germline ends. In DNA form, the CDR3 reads TGTGCCAGCAGCTTAGCGCAGGGTGGTACTGAAGCTTTCTTT. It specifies CASSLAQGGTEAFF.

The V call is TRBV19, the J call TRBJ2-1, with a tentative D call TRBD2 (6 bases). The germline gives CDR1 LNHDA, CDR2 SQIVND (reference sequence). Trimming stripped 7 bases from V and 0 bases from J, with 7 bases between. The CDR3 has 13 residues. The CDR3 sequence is CASTGSSYNEQFF. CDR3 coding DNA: TGTGCCAGTACCGGGAGCTCCTACAATGAGCAGTTCTTC.

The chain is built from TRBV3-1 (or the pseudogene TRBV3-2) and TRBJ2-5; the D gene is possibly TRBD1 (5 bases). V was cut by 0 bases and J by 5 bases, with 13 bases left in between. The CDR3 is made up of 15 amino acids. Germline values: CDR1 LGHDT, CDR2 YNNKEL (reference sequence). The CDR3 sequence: CASSQDAGIGETQYF. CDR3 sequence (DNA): TGTGCCAGCAGCCAAGATGCAGGGATAGGGGAGACCCAGTACTTC.

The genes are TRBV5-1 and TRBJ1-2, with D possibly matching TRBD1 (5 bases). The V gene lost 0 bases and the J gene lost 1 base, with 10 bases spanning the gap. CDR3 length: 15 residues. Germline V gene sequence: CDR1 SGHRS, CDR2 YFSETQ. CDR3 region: CASSLAGNVNYGYTF. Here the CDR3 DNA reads TGCGCCAGCAGCTTGGCAGGGAACGTTAACTATGGCTACACCTTC. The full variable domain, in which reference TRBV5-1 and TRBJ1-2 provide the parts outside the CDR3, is KAGVTQTPRYLIKTRGQQVTLSCSPISGHRSVSWYQQTPGQGLQFLFEYFSETQRNKGNFPGRFSGRQFSNSRSEMNVSTLELGDSALYLCASSLAGNVNYGYTFGSGTRLTVV.

CDR3 region: CASLTGVGEKLFF. The DNA of the CDR3 is TGTGCCAGCCTTACCGGTGTGGGCGAAAAACTGTTTTTT. This chain joins TRBV28 and TRBJ1-4, with D unresolved. CDR1 is MDHEN, CDR2 SYDVKM, per germline. V lost 8 bases, J lost 8 bases, and 15 bases lay in between. The CDR3 totals 13 residues. Complete variable domain (other parts from reference TRBV28 and TRBJ1-4): DVKVTQSSRYLVKRTGEKVFLECVQDMDHENMFWYRQDPGLGLRLIYFSYDVKMKEKGDIPEGYSVSREKKERFSLILESASTNQTSMYLCASLTGVGEKLFFGSGTQLSVL.

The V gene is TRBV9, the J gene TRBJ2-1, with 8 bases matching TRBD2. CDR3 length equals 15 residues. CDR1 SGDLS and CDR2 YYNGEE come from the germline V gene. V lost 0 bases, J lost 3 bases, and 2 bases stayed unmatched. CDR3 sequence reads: CASSVGGGHYNEQFF. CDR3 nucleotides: TGTGCCAGCAGCGTAGGCGGGGGGCACTACAATGAGCAGTTCTTC.

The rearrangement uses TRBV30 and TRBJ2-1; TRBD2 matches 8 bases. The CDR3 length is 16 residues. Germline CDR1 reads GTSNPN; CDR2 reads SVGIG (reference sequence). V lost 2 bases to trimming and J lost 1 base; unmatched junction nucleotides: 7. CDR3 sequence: CAWSPRGTRSYNEQFF. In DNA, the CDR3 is TGTGCCTGGAGTCCCAGAGGGACTAGGTCCTACAATGAGCAGTTCTTC.

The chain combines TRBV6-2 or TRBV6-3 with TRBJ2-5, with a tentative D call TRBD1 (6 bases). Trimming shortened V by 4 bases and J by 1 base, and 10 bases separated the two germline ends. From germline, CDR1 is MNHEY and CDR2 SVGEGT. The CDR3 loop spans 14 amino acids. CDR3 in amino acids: CASSFPDSQETQYF. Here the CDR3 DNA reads TGTGCCAGCAGTTTCCCGGACAGCCAAGAGACCCAGTACTTC.

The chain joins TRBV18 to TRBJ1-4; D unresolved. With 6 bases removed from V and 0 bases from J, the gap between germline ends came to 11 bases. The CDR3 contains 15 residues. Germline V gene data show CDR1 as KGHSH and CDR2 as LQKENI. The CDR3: CASSRPSATNEKLFF. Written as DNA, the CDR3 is TGTGCCAGCTCGCGTCCAAGCGCAACTAATGAAAAACTGTTTTTT.

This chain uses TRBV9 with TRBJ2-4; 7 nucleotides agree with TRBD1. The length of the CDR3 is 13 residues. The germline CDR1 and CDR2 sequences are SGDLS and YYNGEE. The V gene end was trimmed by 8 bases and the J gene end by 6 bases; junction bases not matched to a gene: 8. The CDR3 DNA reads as TGTGCCAGACGAAGGGCAGGGGGAAACATTCAGTACTTC. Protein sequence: CARRRAGGNIQYF.

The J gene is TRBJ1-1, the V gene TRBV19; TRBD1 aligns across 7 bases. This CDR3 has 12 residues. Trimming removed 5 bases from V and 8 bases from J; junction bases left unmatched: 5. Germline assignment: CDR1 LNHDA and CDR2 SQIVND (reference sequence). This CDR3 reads CASSWDSGEAFF. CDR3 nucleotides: TGTGCCAGTAGTTGGGACAGTGGGGAAGCTTTCTTT. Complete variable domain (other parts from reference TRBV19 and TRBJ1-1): DGGITQSPKYLFRKEGQNVTLSCEQNLNHDAMYWYRQDPGQGLRLIYYSQIVNDFQKGDIAEGYSVSREKKESFPLTVTSAQKNPTAFYLCASSWDSGEAFFGQGTRLTVV.

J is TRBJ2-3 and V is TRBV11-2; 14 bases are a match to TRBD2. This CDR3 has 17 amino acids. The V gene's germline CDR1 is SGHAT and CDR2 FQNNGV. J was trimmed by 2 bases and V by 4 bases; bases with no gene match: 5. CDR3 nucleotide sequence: TGTGCCAGCAGCTGGGGACTAGCGGGGGCCCTCACAGATACGCAGTATTTT. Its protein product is CASSWGLAGALTDTQYF.

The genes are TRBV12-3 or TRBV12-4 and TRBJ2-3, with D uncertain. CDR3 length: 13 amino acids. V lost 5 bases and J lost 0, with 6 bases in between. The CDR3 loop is CASSTSSTDTQYF. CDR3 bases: TGTGCCAGCAGTACATCTAGCACAGATACGCAGTATTTT.

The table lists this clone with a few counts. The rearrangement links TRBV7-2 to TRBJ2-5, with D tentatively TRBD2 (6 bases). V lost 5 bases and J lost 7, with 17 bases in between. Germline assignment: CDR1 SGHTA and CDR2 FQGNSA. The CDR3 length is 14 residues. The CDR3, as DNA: TGTGCCAGCAGCCTCTATAGCGGCCAGGGGACCCAGTACTTC. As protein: CASSLYSGQGTQYF.